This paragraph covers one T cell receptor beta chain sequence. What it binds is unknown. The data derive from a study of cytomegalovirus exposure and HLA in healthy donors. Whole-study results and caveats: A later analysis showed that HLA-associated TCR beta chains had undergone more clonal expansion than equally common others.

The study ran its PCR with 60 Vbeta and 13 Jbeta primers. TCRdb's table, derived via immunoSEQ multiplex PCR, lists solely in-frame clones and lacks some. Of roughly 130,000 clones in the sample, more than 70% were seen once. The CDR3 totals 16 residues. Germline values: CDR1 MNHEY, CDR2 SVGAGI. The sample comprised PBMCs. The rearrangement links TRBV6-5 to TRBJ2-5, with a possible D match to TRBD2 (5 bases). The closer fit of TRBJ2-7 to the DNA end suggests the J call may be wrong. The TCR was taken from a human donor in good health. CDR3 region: CASSYTRTPAGNEQYF. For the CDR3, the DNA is TGTGCCAGCAGTTACACAAGGACTCCGGCGGGCAACGAGCAGTACTTC.